The clone carrying this T cell receptor (beta chain) was seen more than once but under ten times. Antigen: not known. This sample is part of a study of response to subunit inactivated influenza vaccine. Study findings and constraints: With each seasonal influenza vaccination, the authors suggested, few new T cells are recruited.

J was trimmed by 5 bases and V by 4 bases; bases with no gene match: 10. Germline loops: CDR1 SGHRS, CDR2 YFSETQ. This CDR3 has 15 residues. One entry per CDR3 protein results from TCRdb running MiXCR on the RT-PCR reads. The data hold about 650,000 distinct CDR3 sequences, with 11% to 15% observed a single time. This specimen was PBMCs from blood, taken roughly 2 weeks before vaccination. This TCR was recovered from a man aged 50 to 59 who received an inactivated influenza vaccine. V is TRBV5-1 and J is TRBJ2-7, with 9 nucleotides matching TRBD1. CDR3 amino acids: CASSQGDREHNEQYF. In DNA, the CDR3 is TGCGCCAGCAGCCAAGGGGACAGGGAGCATAACGAGCAGTACTTC.